This TCR beta chain was identified during a study of blood T cell repertoires in COVID-19. Authors' processing steps: Estimates of nucleated cell counts were drawn from the amplification of reference gene primers. The table came from immunoSEQ multiplex PCR; TCRdb's copy has only in-frame clones and leaves some out. From that table come the V and J calls and clone size; the DNA was used to work out D and trimming. The sample comprises a few hundred thousand clones, around 93% of which are singletons, and 1.2% rests with the top ten. Source material: PBMCs or T cells enriched from blood (not recorded which). This receptor was identified in a human donor in a cohort exposed to, infected with or recovered from COVID-19 (not recorded which). The donor label of this sample is uncertain.

The CDR3 bases are TGCAGCGGTGGGGGCCAACAAGAGACCCAGTACTTC. It translates to CSGGGQQETQYF. V and J are TRBV29-1 and TRBJ2-5; possible D gene TRBD1, 6 bases. CDR3 length: 12 amino acids. The V end was cut by 7 bases, the J end by 2 bases, with 11 bases between. The V gene's germline CDR1 is SQVTM and CDR2 ANQGSEA.